One and the same sample provided the 24 T cell receptor beta chains below, sequenced in a study of T cell responses to AZD1222 COVID-19 vaccine. TCRdb's table, derived via immunoSEQ multiplex PCR, lists solely in-frame clones and lacks some. The sample contains approximately 260,000 clones, approximately 93% of which appear only once. The input for sequencing was peripheral blood, taken on day 0 of AZD1222 vaccination. These receptors all stem from an adult in good health.

The genes are TRBV28 and TRBJ1-2, with D maybe TRBD1 (5 bases). The CDR3 has 13 amino acids. Germline assignment: CDR1 MDHEN and CDR2 SYDVKM. Between the trimmed V and J ends, which lost 5 bases and 1 base, there was a span of 8 bases. CDR3 sequence reads: CASSPDSNYGYTF. In DNA form, the CDR3 reads TGTGCCAGCAGTCCCGACAGTAACTATGGCTACACCTTC.

This sequence joins TRBV27 and TRBJ2-7; 10 nucleotides line up with TRBD1. The CDR3 runs 15 residues. With 3 bases clipped from V and 1 base from J, the junction kept 3 bases outside the gene matches. From germline, CDR1 is MNHEY and CDR2 SMNVEV (reference sequence). The CDR3 coding sequence is TGTGCCAGCAGTTTTGGACAGGGGGTATCCTACGAGCAGTACTTC. Its translation: CASSFGQGVSYEQYF.

The chain has TRBV2 and TRBJ2-7; TRBD1 aligns across 8 bases. The length of the CDR3 is 15 residues. The junction had 10 bases not matched to a gene; V was cut back by 2 bases and J by 7 bases. CDR1 and CDR2 from the germline V gene are SNHLY and FYNNEI. The CDR3, as DNA: TGTGCCAGCAGTGAACGGAGACAGGGGAGCGGTGAGCAGTACTTC. Encoded protein: CASSERRQGSGEQYF.

This chain joins TRBV5-6 and TRBJ2-7; D possibly corresponds to TRBD2 (6 bases). In germline, CDR1 is SGHDT, CDR2 YYEEEE. The CDR3 has 14 residues. V was trimmed by 0 bases and J by 7 bases, leaving 14 bases between them. CDR3 protein: CASSLGLGRREQYF. The CDR3 nucleotides read TGTGCCAGCAGCTTGGGACTGGGGAGGAGGGAGCAGTACTTC.

The genes are TRBV20-1 and TRBJ1-2; TRBD1 matches at 7 bases. This CDR3 contains 11 residues. Germline-derived CDR1 and CDR2 are DFQATT and SNEGSKA (reference sequence). Germline trimming cut 6 bases from V and 9 bases from J; bases unmatched to any gene: 7. CDR3 region: CSAGTAGRYTF. In DNA form, the CDR3 reads TGCAGTGCCGGGACAGCAGGGCGCTACACCTTC.

This chain links TRBV15 with TRBJ1-1; 10 nucleotides align to TRBD1. V lost 1 base, J lost 11 bases, and 10 bases stayed unmatched. CDR1 is LNHNV and CDR2 is YYDKDF in the germline V gene (reference sequence). This CDR3 is 15 amino acids long. The CDR3 here is CATSRAKGQGVLAFF. As DNA, the CDR3 is TGTGCCACCAGCAGAGCGAAAGGACAGGGGGTACTCGCTTTCTTT.

The count of this clone is one. This sequence joins TRBV2 and TRBJ1-2; 9 bases align to TRBD1. Germline CDR1 reads SNHLY; CDR2 reads FYNNEI. This CDR3 is 13 amino acids long. Trimming at V came to 7 bases and at J to 5 bases, leaving 5 bases not matched to a gene. The CDR3 here is CASTFDRGYGYTF. The DNA for the CDR3 is TGTGCCAGCACCTTTGACAGGGGGTATGGCTACACCTTC.

This clone appeared a single time. J is TRBJ2-3 and V is TRBV20-1; TRBD2 aligns across 9 bases. The CDR3 covers 16 residues. Unmatched junction bases numbered 12, after V lost 6 bases and J lost 2 bases. Looked up from germline, CDR1 is DFQATT and CDR2 is SNEGSKA (reference sequence). CDR3 amino acids: CSASFLLAGITDTQYF. CDR3 in DNA: TGCAGTGCAAGTTTCCTCCTAGCGGGGATCACAGATACGCAGTATTTT.

The V gene is TRBV6-5, the J gene TRBJ2-3; possibly TRBD1 for D (5 bases). The V gene lost 6 bases and the J gene lost 3 bases, with 7 bases spanning the gap. CDR3 size: 12 residues. The germline V gene has CDR1 MNHEY and CDR2 SVGAGI. CDR3 nucleotide sequence: TGTGCCAGCAGGCAGGGAACAGATACGCAGTATTTT. Amino acids: CASRQGTDTQYF.

Only one count was recorded for this clone. This chain joins TRBV4-2 and TRBJ1-2; the match to TRBD1 covers 9 bases. The CDR3 contains 17 residues. V shed 3 bases, J shed 2 bases, and the junction held 10 bases outside the gene matches. Germline CDR1 and CDR2: LGHNA and YNFKEQ. The DNA of the CDR3 is TGTGCCAGCAGCCAGGATATTAACAGGGGGCAAAACTATGGCTACACCTTC. The encoded protein is CASSQDINRGQNYGYTF.

This clone was observed a handful of times. This sequence joins TRBV7-2 and TRBJ2-7; D possibly corresponds to TRBD1 (5 bases). The CDR3 sequence is 15 residues long. With 1 base removed from V and 3 bases from J, the gap between germline ends came to 13 bases. The germline gives CDR1 SGHTA, CDR2 FQGNSA. CDR3 protein: CASSLGPGLSYEQYF. DNA of the CDR3: TGTGCCAGCAGCTTAGGTCCAGGGTTAAGCTACGAGCAGTACTTC.

This clone was observed once. The gene calls are TRBV18 and TRBJ2-1; D is perhaps TRBD1 (6 bases). The length of the CDR3 is 13 residues. Deletions cut 6 bases from V and 5 bases from J, with 11 bases between. Germline V gene lookup returns CDR1 KGHSH and CDR2 LQKENI. As DNA, the CDR3 is TGTGCCAGCTCGCCCGACAGGCACAATGAGCAGTTCTTC. Residues: CASSPDRHNEQFF.

This clone occurred once. The chain is built from TRBV28 and TRBJ2-5; possibly TRBD2 for D (6 bases). Germline V gene sequence: CDR1 MDHEN, CDR2 SYDVKM. The CDR3 runs to 15 residues. Deletions cut 7 bases from V and 2 bases from J, with 17 bases between. The CDR3 loop reads CASTPSGLAQETQYF. CDR3 bases: TGTGCCAGCACTCCCTCGGGGCTAGCGCAAGAGACCCAGTACTTC.

This clone has a single count. The chain employs TRBV6-1 and TRBJ2-2; D gene uncertain. The CDR3 extends over 13 amino acids. The V end was cut by 3 bases, the J end by 2 bases, with 4 bases between. The germline V gene encodes CDR1 MNHNS and CDR2 SASEGT. This CDR3 is CASSDINTGELFF. The CDR3 nucleotides read TGTGCCAGCAGTGACATTAACACCGGGGAGCTGTTTTTT.

The genes are TRBV5-6 and TRBJ1-1; D gene ambiguous. CDR3 length: 13 residues. Germline loops: CDR1 SGHDT, CDR2 YYEEEE. V gave up 4 bases and J gave up 3 bases, with 10 bases separating them. CDR3 sequence: CASSIWGDTEAFF. CDR3 DNA: TGTGCCAGCAGCATTTGGGGTGACACTGAAGCTTTCTTT.

CDR3 sequence reads: CASSIEGDRGPGYTF. The CDR3 DNA reads as TGTGCCAGTAGTATAGAAGGGGACAGGGGGCCTGGCTACACCTTC. The V gene is TRBV19, the J gene TRBJ1-2; 12 bases agree with TRBD1. Germline V gene lookup returns CDR1 LNHDA and CDR2 SQIVND (reference sequence). After removal of 0 bases from V and 7 bases from J, the junction contained 3 bases not matched to a gene. The CDR3 is made up of 15 amino acids.

The rearrangement joins TRBV15 to TRBJ1-4; D remains ambiguous. Trimming removed 3 bases from V and 6 bases from J, with 17 bases in between. CDR1 and CDR2 (germline): LNHNV, YYDKDF (reference sequence). This CDR3 comprises 16 residues. Here the CDR3 DNA reads TGTGCCACCAGCAGCCTCTTGGGCTCTTCGGATGAAAAACTGTTTTTT. It specifies CATSSLLGSSDEKLFF.

The chain joins TRBV12-3 or TRBV12-4 to TRBJ1-2; no definite D call. The CDR3 contains 12 residues. Trimming pared 1 base from V and 12 bases from J, leaving 12 bases between. The CDR3 spells CASSLGQGPNTF. CDR3 bases: TGTGCCAGCAGTTTAGGCCAAGGCCCTAACACCTTC.

This clone was observed once. This chain joins TRBV9 and TRBJ1-2; TRBD1 matches at 7 bases. Per germline, CDR1 SGDLS and CDR2 YYNGEE. Trimming cost V 0 bases and J 1 base; bases outside gene matches: 6. This CDR3 spans 16 amino acids. Here the CDR3 reads CASSVEGGGDNYGYTF. The DNA of the CDR3 is TGTGCCAGCAGCGTAGAAGGGGGCGGCGATAACTATGGCTACACCTTC.

In this sample, this clone turned up once. V usage is TRBV28 and J usage is TRBJ1-2; D gene ambiguous. Germline V gene sequence: CDR1 MDHEN, CDR2 SYDVKM. Trimming took off 4 bases at V and 3 bases at J, with 18 bases between the two ends. The length of the CDR3 is 16 residues. The CDR3 loop reads CASSWARVAKDYGYTF. CDR3 sequence (DNA): TGTGCCAGCAGTTGGGCCCGGGTCGCGAAGGACTATGGCTACACCTTC.

V usage is TRBV7-2 and J usage is TRBJ2-7, with D possibly TRBD1 on 6 matching bases. V was trimmed by 5 bases and J by 7 bases, leaving 24 bases between them. This CDR3 comprises 16 residues. Germline V CDR1 and CDR2: SGHTA, FQGNSA. The CDR3 protein is CASSTTGHGVSGEQYF. The CDR3 nucleotides read TGTGCCAGCAGCACTACGGGACATGGCGTTTCGGGAGAGCAGTACTTC.

The chain is built from TRBV25-1 and TRBJ2-7; D possibly corresponds to TRBD1 (5 bases). V was pared by 2 bases and J by 0 bases, with 11 bases between. Germline V gene sequence: CDR1 MGHDK, CDR2 SYGVNS. This CDR3 contains 15 residues. This CDR3 reads CASSEGQGPSYEQYF. DNA of the CDR3: TGTGCCAGCAGTGAAGGGCAGGGCCCCTCCTACGAGCAGTACTTC.

Points on this clone: One end of the junction varies from germline; a read error may be responsible. The chain has TRBV7-7 and TRBJ2-5; D not resolved. Germline V gene data show CDR1 as SSHAT and CDR2 as FNYEAQ (reference sequence). The CDR3 runs 13 residues. CDR3 sequence reads: CASSSTGQETQYF. The CDR3 DNA follows: TGTGCTAGCAGCTCGACCGGTCAAGAGACCCAGTACTTC.

The V and J genes are TRBV5-6 and TRBJ1-5; 9 bases line up with TRBD1. With V trimmed by 0 bases and J by 6 bases, 4 bases remained unmatched. Germline-derived CDR1 and CDR2 are SGHDT and YYEEEE. The CDR3 totals 15 residues. The CDR3 spells CASSLGQGVSQPQHF. CDR3 nucleotide sequence: TGTGCCAGCAGCTTGGGACAGGGGGTTTCTCAGCCCCAGCATTTT.